Each of the 9 T cell receptor beta chains below was sequenced from the same sample in a study of post-analysis software for immune sequencing data. The authors incorporated unique molecular identifiers into the TCR beta cDNA libraries. TCRdb re-called the PCR reads through MiXCR, storing one row per CDR3 protein. The sample shows a few hundred thousand distinct CDR3 sequences, roughly 38% of them seen only once. Overall study results and limits: The study found TRBV5-6, TRBV5-1 and TRBV20-1 among about five TRBV segments more frequent in patients than controls.

Antigen specificity for these receptors is unknown. Sequenced material: blood. These receptors came from a girl aged 10-17 years with multiple sclerosis.

This clonotype came up a few times. The chain uses TRBV5-1 and TRBJ1-1; D unresolved. CDR1 is SGHRS, CDR2 YFSETQ, per germline. The CDR3 runs to 13 residues. Trimming pared 6 bases from V and 3 bases from J, leaving 12 bases between. In nucleotides, the CDR3 is TGCGCCAGCACAGACCTTGCGGACACTGAAGCTTTCTTT. It specifies CASTDLADTEAFF.

As to this clonotype: No conserved phenylalanine or tryptophan is present at the end of the CDR3, so a read error is the likely explanation. The rearrangement uses TRBV6-2 or TRBV6-3 and TRBJ1-5, with TRBD1 matching over 7 bases. Germline V gene data show CDR1 as MNHEY and CDR2 as SVGEGT. V gave up 0 bases and J gave up 9 bases; unmatched junction bases: 11. The CDR3 spans 16 residues. The chain's CDR3 is CASSYSNLQGGRPQHL. CDR3 sequence (DNA): TGTGCCAGCAGTTACTCGAATCTTCAGGGGGGAAGGCCCCAGCATTTG.

The V gene is TRBV6-2 or TRBV6-3, the J gene TRBJ2-7; D is unclear. CDR1 MNHEY and CDR2 SVGEGT come from the germline V gene. This CDR3 spans 11 amino acids. V lost 3 bases and J 7 bases, leaving 7 bases between the germline ends. In DNA, the CDR3 is TGTGCCAGCAGTTATTTGAGGGAGCAGTACTTC. As protein: CASSYLREQYF.

The chain couples TRBV7-9 to TRBJ1-1; 9 bases are shared with TRBD1. CDR1 is SEHNR and CDR2 is FQNEAQ in the germline V gene (reference sequence). The CDR3 has 15 residues. V trimming: 4 bases; J trimming: 8 bases; junction bases outside the gene matches: 11. CDR3 sequence reads: CASSSITGGAWEAFF. The CDR3, as DNA: TGTGCCAGCAGCTCCATCACAGGGGGCGCTTGGGAAGCTTTCTTT.

This clonotype was found a few times. This chain joins TRBV7-9 and TRBJ2-4; tentatively, D is TRBD2 (5 bases). Germline V gene sequence: CDR1 SEHNR, CDR2 FQNEAQ (reference sequence). CDR3 size: 13 residues. Trimming took 6 bases from V and 4 from J, leaving 10 bases between them. CDR3 DNA: TGTGCCAGCAGACACCGGGAAAAAAACATTCAGTACTTC. Encoded protein: CASRHREKNIQYF.

This clonotype was seen ten or more times. This sequence joins TRBV4-3 and TRBJ1-2; D gene uncertain. Trimming cost V 0 bases and J 4 bases, with 9 bases left between them. The CDR3 has 14 residues. Germline lookup yields CDR1 LGHNA and CDR2 YSLEER. CDR3: CASSQDRGSYGYTF. The CDR3 bases are TGCGCCAGCAGCCAAGACCGGGGAAGCTATGGCTACACCTTC.

CDR3 nucleotides: TGCAGTGCTACTCCCGGGCCCTACGAGCAGTACTTC. Translation gives CSATPGPYEQYF. J is TRBJ2-7 and V is TRBV20-1; no clear D gene. V shed 4 bases and J shed 2 bases, with 9 bases lying between them. The CDR3 contains 12 residues. Germline CDR1 DFQATT, CDR2 SNEGSKA (reference sequence).

In this sample, this clonotype turned up a few times. This chain uses TRBV20-1 with TRBJ2-1; tentative D call: TRBD1 (5 bases). This CDR3 is built from 15 residues. V lost 3 bases, J lost 2 bases, and 14 bases lay in between. Germline CDR1 and CDR2: DFQATT and SNEGSKA (reference sequence). CDR3 in amino acids: CSASHPRQTYNEQFF. For the CDR3, the DNA is TGCAGTGCTAGTCACCCGAGACAGACCTACAATGAGCAGTTCTTC.

In the case of this clonotype: At one end, the junction sequence differs from germline, possibly due to a read error. The chain links TRBV7-9 to TRBJ2-3, with 13 bases matching TRBD2. This CDR3 has 17 residues. In germline, CDR1 is SEHNR, CDR2 FQNEAQ (reference sequence). In nucleotides, the CDR3 is TGTGCCGGCAGCCCAGGACTAGCGGGGGCCTACACAGATACGCAGTATTTT. Its translation: CAGSPGLAGAYTDTQYF.